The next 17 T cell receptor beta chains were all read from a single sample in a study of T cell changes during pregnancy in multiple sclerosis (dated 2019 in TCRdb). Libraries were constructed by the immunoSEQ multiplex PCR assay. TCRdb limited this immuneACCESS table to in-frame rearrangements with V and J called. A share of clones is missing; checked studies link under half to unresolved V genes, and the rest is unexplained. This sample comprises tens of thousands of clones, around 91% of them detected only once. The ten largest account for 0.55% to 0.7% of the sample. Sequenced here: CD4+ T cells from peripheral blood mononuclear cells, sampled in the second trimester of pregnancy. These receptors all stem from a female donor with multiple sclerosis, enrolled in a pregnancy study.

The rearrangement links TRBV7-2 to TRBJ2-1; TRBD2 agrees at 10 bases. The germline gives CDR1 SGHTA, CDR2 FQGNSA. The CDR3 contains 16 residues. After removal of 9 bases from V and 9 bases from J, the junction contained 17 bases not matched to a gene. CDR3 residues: CASSPNIAGGSGEQFF. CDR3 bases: TGTGCCAGTAGCCCAAATATAGCGGGGGGTAGCGGTGAGCAGTTCTTC.

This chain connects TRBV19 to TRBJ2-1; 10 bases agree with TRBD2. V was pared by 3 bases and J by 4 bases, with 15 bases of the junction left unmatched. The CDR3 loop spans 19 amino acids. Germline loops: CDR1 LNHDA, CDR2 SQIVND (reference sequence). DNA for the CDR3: TGTGCCAGTAGTATGGGAGAAGTTGCAGCGGGAGGGCGGTACAATGAGCAGTTCTTC. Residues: CASSMGEVAAGGRYNEQFF. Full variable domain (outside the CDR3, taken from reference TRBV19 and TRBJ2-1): DGGITQSPKYLFRKEGQNVTLSCEQNLNHDAMYWYRQDPGQGLRLIYYSQIVNDFQKGDIAEGYSVSREKKESFPLTVTSAQKNPTAFYLCASSMGEVAAGGRYNEQFFGPGTRLTVL.

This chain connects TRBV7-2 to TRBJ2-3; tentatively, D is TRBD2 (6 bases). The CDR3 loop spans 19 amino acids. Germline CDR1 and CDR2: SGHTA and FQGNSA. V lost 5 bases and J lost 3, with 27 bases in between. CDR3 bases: TGTGCCAGCAGCGCGGGACTGGAAAAGCTAGGAATGCAGACAGATACGCAGTATTTT. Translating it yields CASSAGLEKLGMQTDTQYF.

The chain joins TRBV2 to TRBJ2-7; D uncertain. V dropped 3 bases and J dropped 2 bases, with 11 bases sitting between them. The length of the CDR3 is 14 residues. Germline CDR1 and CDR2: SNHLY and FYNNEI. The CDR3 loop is CASSEERRAYEQYF. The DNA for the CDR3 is TGTGCCAGCAGTGAGGAAAGGAGAGCCTACGAGCAGTACTTC. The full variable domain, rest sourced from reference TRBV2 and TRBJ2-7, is EPEVTQTPSHQVTQMGQEVILRCVPISNHLYFYWYRQILGQKVEFLVSFYNNEISEKSEIFDDQFSVERPDGSNFTLKIRSTKLEDSAMYFCASSEERRAYEQYFGPGTRLTVT.

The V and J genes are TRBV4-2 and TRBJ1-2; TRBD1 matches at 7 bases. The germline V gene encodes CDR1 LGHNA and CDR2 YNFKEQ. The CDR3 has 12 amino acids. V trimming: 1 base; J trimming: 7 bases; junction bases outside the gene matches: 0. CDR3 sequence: CASSQGQGGYTF. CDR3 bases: TGTGCCAGCAGCCAAGGACAGGGTGGCTACACCTTC.

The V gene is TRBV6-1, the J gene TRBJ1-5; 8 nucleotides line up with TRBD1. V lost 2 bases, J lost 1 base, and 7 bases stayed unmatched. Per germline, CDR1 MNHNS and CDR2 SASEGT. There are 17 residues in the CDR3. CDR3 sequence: CASSELQGAASNQPQHF. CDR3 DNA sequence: TGTGCCAGCAGTGAACTGCAGGGGGCAGCAAGCAATCAGCCCCAGCATTTT.

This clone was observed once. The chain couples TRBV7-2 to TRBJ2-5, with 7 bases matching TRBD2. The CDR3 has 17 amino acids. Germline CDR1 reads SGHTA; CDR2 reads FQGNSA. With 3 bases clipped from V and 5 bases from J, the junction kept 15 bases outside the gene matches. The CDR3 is CASSFATDPGRGETQYF. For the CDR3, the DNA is TGTGCCAGCAGCTTCGCCACGGATCCAGGGCGGGGGGAGACCCAGTACTTC. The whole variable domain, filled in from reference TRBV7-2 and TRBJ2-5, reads GAGVSQSPSNKVTEKGKDVELRCDPISGHTALYWYRQSLGQGLEFLIYFQGNSAPDKSGLPSDRFSAERTGGSVSTLTIQRTQQEDSAVYLCASSFATDPGRGETQYFGPGTRLLVL.

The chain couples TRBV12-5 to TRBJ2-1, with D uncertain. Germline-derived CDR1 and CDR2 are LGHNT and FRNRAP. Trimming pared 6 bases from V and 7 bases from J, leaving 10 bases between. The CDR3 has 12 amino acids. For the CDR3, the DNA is TGTGCTAGTGGGCACTTTGGTAATGAGCAGTTCTTC. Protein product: CASGHFGNEQFF.

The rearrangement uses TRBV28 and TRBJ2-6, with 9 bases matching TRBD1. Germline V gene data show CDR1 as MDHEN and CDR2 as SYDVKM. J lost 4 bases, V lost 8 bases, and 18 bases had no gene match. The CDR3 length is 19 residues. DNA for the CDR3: TGTGCCAGCTCCCCCGGTGGGACAGGGTTCCTGGGGGGGGCCAACGTCCTGACTTTC. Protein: CASSPGGTGFLGGANVLTF.

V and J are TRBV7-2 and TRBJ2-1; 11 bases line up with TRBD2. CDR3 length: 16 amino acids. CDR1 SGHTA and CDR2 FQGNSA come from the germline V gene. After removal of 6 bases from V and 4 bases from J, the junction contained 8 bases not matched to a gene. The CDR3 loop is CASRSTSGMLYNEQFF. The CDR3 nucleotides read TGTGCCAGCAGATCGACTAGCGGGATGCTATACAATGAGCAGTTCTTC.

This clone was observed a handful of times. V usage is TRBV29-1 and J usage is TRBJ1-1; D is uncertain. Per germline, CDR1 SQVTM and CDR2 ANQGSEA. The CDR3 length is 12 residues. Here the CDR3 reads CTSSSAASEAFF. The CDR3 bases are TGCACCTCTTCCTCGGCGGCCTCTGAAGCTTTCTTT.

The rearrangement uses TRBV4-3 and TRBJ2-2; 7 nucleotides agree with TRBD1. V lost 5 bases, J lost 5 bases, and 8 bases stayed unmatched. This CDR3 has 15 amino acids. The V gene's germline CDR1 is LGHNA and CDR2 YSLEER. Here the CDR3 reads CASSKTGVRTGELFF. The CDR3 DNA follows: TGCGCCAGCAGCAAAACAGGGGTTAGGACCGGGGAGCTGTTTTTT.

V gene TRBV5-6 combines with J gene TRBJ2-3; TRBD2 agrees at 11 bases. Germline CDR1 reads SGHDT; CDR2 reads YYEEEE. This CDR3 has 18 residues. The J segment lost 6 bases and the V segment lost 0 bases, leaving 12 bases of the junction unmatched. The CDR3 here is CASSLVLAGGKKHDTQYF. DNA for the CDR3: TGTGCCAGCAGCTTGGTGCTAGCGGGAGGCAAAAAGCACGATACGCAGTATTTT. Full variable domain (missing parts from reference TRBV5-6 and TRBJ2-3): DAGVTQSPTHLIKTRGQQVTLRCSPKSGHDTVSWYQQALGQGPQFIFQYYEEEERQRGNFPDRFSGHQFPNYSSELNVNALLLGDSALYLCASSLVLAGGKKHDTQYFGPGTRLTVL.

CDR3 DNA sequence: TGTGCCAGCAGTATACTACAGGGAACGAATGAAAAACTGTTTTTT. Translation: CASSILQGTNEKLFF. This rearrangement joins TRBV2 to TRBJ1-4; D might be TRBD1 (6 bases). The V and J ends lost 5 bases and 5 bases respectively, with 15 bases between them. The germline CDR1 and CDR2 sequences are SNHLY and FYNNEI. The CDR3 length is 15 residues.

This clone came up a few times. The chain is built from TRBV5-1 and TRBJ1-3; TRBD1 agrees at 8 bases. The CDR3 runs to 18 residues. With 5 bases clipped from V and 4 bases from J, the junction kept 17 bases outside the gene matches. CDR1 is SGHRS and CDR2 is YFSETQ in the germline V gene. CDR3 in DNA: TGCGCCAGCAGTTCGGACAGGGCGTTCTCCTCGGACGGAAACACCATATATTTT. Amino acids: CASSSDRAFSSDGNTIYF.

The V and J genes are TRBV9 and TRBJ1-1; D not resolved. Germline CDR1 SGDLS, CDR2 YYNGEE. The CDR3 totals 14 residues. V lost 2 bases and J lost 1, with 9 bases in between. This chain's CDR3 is CASSVTGGNTEAFF. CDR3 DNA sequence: TGTGCCAGCAGCGTGACTGGTGGGAACACTGAAGCTTTCTTT.

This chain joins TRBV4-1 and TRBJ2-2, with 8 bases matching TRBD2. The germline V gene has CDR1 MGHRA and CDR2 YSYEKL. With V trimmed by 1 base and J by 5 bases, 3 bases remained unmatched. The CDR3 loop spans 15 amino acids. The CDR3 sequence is CASSQAGGRTGELFF. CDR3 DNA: TGCGCCAGCAGCCAAGCGGGAGGGAGGACCGGGGAGCTGTTTTTT.